The 26 T cell receptor beta chains below come from one sample, sequenced in a study of cytomegalovirus exposure and HLA in healthy donors (dated by TCRdb to the late 2010s). The library was prepared using the immunoSEQ multiplex PCR assay. For the multiplex PCR, a mixture combining 60 forward primers for TCR Vbeta segments and 13 reverse primers for TCR Jbeta segments was used. The table was pulled from immuneACCESS by TCRdb, which kept in-frame rearrangements only. Such tables lose some clones; where checked, under half of the loss comes from unresolved V genes, and the rest has no known cause. The sample profile shows 100,000 to 150,000 clones; 77% of them were found once. About 4.3% of the sample is held by the ten biggest clonotypes. Specimen: PBMCs. The receptors come from a male donor in good health and CMV-seropositive.

This clone appeared a few times. The rearrangement joins TRBV11-2 to TRBJ2-2; possible D gene TRBD2, 5 bases. The CDR3 sequence is 15 residues long. The V end was cut by 2 bases, the J end by 2 bases, with 9 bases between. Germline lookup yields CDR1 SGHAT and CDR2 FQNNGV. The CDR3 DNA sequence: TGTGCCAGCAGCTTATCCCCGGGAAACACCGGGGAGCTGTTTTTT. Translated, it gives CASSLSPGNTGELFF. The full variable domain, its missing parts supplied by reference TRBV11-2 and TRBJ2-2, is EAGVAQSPRYKIIEKRQSVAFWCNPISGHATLYWYQQILGQGPKLLIQFQNNGVVDDSQLPKDRFSAERLKGVDSTLKIQPAKLEDSAVYLCASSLSPGNTGELFFGEGSRLTVL.

This rearrangement joins TRBV29-1 to TRBJ2-5; 10 positions match TRBD2. The DNA end is a closer match to TRBJ2-7, so the J assignment may be wrong. Germline CDR1 and CDR2: SQVTM and ANQGSEA. The CDR3 extends over 18 amino acids. The CDR3 reads CSVAVETGWTSGTYEQYF. In DNA form, the CDR3 reads TGCAGCGTTGCGGTGGAGACAGGGTGGACTAGCGGAACCTACGAGCAGTACTTC.

In its sample, this clone was seen a few times. V is TRBV30 and J is TRBJ1-2; D uncertain. CDR3 length: 13 amino acids. V lost 0 bases to trimming and J lost 6 bases, with 11 bases between them. Per the germline V gene, CDR1 is GTSNPN and CDR2 is SVGIG (reference sequence). The CDR3 loop is CAWSVHGKDGYTF. In DNA, the CDR3 is TGTGCCTGGAGTGTTCACGGGAAGGATGGCTACACCTTC.

CDR3 DNA: TGTGCCAGCAGCCAAGATTACGGGACTAGCGGGTTGAATGAGCAGTTCTTC. This gives the protein CASSQDYGTSGLNEQFF. This sequence joins TRBV14 and TRBJ2-1, with TRBD2 identical over 12 bases. The CDR3 consists of 17 residues. In germline, CDR1 is SGHDN, CDR2 FVKESK. Unmatched junction bases numbered 7, after V lost 0 bases and J lost 7 bases.

The chain employs TRBV30 and TRBJ2-7; tentative D call: TRBD1 (5 bases). The V and J ends lost 2 bases and 4 bases respectively, with 9 bases between them. There are 12 residues in the CDR3. Germline CDR1 reads GTSNPN; CDR2 reads SVGIG (reference sequence). DNA of the CDR3: TGTGCCTGGAGTCTCGACAGATACGAGCAGTACTTC. As protein: CAWSLDRYEQYF.

The CDR3 DNA is TGTGCCAGCAGTTTATGGCTAGCAGGGGGTGAGACCCAGTACTTC. Protein: CASSLWLAGGETQYF. This sequence joins TRBV28 and TRBJ2-5; TRBD1 agrees at 7 bases. Germline trimming cut 0 bases from V and 5 bases from J; bases unmatched to any gene: 6. The CDR3 totals 15 residues. Germline lookup yields CDR1 MDHEN and CDR2 SYDVKM.

The chain employs TRBV19 and TRBJ2-7; TRBD2 is a possible D gene (6 bases). The CDR3 length is 16 residues. Germline CDR1 LNHDA, CDR2 SQIVND (reference sequence). Trimming cost V 5 bases and J 3 bases, with 20 bases left between them. Written as DNA, the CDR3 is TGTGCCAGTAGTGCATCCGGGACTGTTGGAATCTACGAGCAGTACTTC. Amino acid sequence: CASSASGTVGIYEQYF.

This clone was picked up a small number of times. The chain uses TRBV19 and TRBJ1-6; D gene unclear. The germline V gene encodes CDR1 LNHDA and CDR2 SQIVND (reference sequence). Trimming pared 3 bases from V and 9 bases from J, leaving 9 bases between. The CDR3 loop spans 13 amino acids. The CDR3 DNA follows: TGTGCCAGTAGTATTGGCGGCGGTTCACCCCTCCACTTT. It is translated as CASSIGGGSPLHF.

This clone is a singleton in its sample. J is TRBJ2-2 and V is TRBV18, with 7 positions matching TRBD1. This CDR3 region has 21 residues. J gave up 6 bases and V 2 bases, and 24 bases lay outside the gene matches. Germline V gene sequence: CDR1 KGHSH, CDR2 LQKENI. The CDR3 sequence: CASSPGGIDLTTGLLSGELFF. CDR3 in DNA: TGTGCCAGCTCACCAGGAGGAATAGACCTCACGACAGGGTTGCTTTCCGGGGAGCTGTTTTTT.

This clone occurred a few times. The chain combines TRBV6-5 with TRBJ1-1, with D hard to call. Germline V gives CDR1 MNHEY, CDR2 SVGAGI. There are 15 residues in the CDR3. Trimming removed 0 bases at V and 11 bases at J, with 19 bases between. The chain's CDR3 is CASSYSRAGAGMAFF. CDR3 DNA: TGTGCCAGCAGTTACTCAAGGGCGGGTGCGGGGATGGCTTTCTTT.

The chain recombines TRBV4-1 with TRBJ2-1; TRBD2 aligns across 9 bases. The CDR3 runs to 18 residues. The germline CDR1 and CDR2 sequences are MGHRA and YSYEKL. After removal of 3 bases from V and 4 bases from J, the junction contained 13 bases not matched to a gene. In nucleotides, the CDR3 is TGCGCCAGCAGCCATGATACCCCCAAGGCGGGGGGGTACAATGAGCAGTTCTTC. It codes for CASSHDTPKAGGYNEQFF.

The rearrangement joins TRBV5-4 to TRBJ1-1, with 10 bases fitting TRBD1. After removal of 5 bases from V and 3 bases from J, the junction contained 4 bases not matched to a gene. In germline, CDR1 is SGHNT, CDR2 YYREEE (reference sequence). CDR3 length: 14 amino acids. CDR3 DNA: TGTGCCAGCAGACGCGGACAGGGGGACACTGAAGCTTTCTTT. Its translation: CASRRGQGDTEAFF.

The rearrangement links TRBV28 to TRBJ2-3, with TRBD2 as a possible D gene (7 bases). CDR1 is MDHEN, CDR2 SYDVKM, per germline. Trimming stripped 5 bases from V and 2 bases from J, with 14 bases between. The CDR3 loop spans 15 amino acids. CDR3 residues: CASSPAGGHTDTQYF. As DNA, the CDR3 is TGTGCCAGCAGTCCCGCCGGGGGGCACACAGATACGCAGTATTTT.

This clone is a singleton in its sample. This chain connects TRBV6-1 to TRBJ1-3; no definite D call. CDR1 is MNHNS, CDR2 SASEGT, per germline. The CDR3 loop spans 13 amino acids. Deletions cut 8 bases from V and 2 bases from J, with 10 bases between. Here the CDR3 DNA reads TGTGCCAGCCAACGGAGTACTGGAAACACCATATATTTT. This translates into CASQRSTGNTIYF.

This clone appeared a single time. The chain links TRBV7-3 to TRBJ2-1, with a weak D call TRBD2 (6 bases). Germline CDR1 reads SGHTA; CDR2 reads FQGTGA. The CDR3 runs to 18 residues. Deletions cut 2 bases from V and 1 base from J, with 18 bases between. The CDR3 bases are TGTGCCAGCAGCTTAGGGAACTCACGGGAGCGGTCCTACAATGAGCAGTTCTTC. Its protein product is CASSLGNSRERSYNEQFF.

This chain uses TRBV6-1 with TRBJ1-5, with a possible D match to TRBD1 (6 bases). The CDR3 length is 13 residues. V shed 10 bases and J shed 4 bases, with 14 bases lying between them. Germline-derived CDR1 and CDR2 are MNHNS and SASEGT. CDR3 sequence: CAISRGENQPQHF. DNA of the CDR3: TGTGCCATCAGCAGGGGAGAAAATCAGCCCCAGCATTTT.

The chain combines TRBV19 with TRBJ1-4; 12 nucleotides agree with TRBD1. J lost 7 bases, V lost 9 bases, and 9 bases had no gene match. CDR3 length equals 15 residues. Germline V gene sequence: CDR1 LNHDA, CDR2 SQIVND (reference sequence). The CDR3 nucleotides read TGTGCCAGCCAACCGGGACAGGGGGCCGCTGAAAAACTGTTTTTT. This gives the protein CASQPGQGAAEKLFF.

As to this clone: Other DNA variants within this sample encode the same CDR3. The chain couples TRBV7-2 to TRBJ2-7, with D perhaps TRBD1 (5 bases). The CDR3 contains 14 residues. From germline, CDR1 is SGHTA and CDR2 FQGNSA. V lost 1 base to trimming and J lost 2 bases, with 9 bases between them. CDR3 nucleotide sequence: TGTGCCAGCAGCTTAGTCCCAGGGACCTACGAGCAGTACTTC. Its protein product is CASSLVPGTYEQYF.

This chain joins TRBV7-9 and TRBJ1-3; tentative D call: TRBD1 (6 bases). V lost 1 base and J lost 2, with 15 bases in between. Germline V gene sequence: CDR1 SEHNR, CDR2 FQNEAQ (reference sequence). The CDR3 runs 17 residues. The CDR3 DNA reads as TGTGCCAGCAGCTTAGTCGGGAGGGGGGCGCCTGGAAACACCATATATTTT. It encodes CASSLVGRGAPGNTIYF.

A single count supports this clone. The chain carries TRBV7-9 and TRBJ1-2; D not resolved. CDR3 size: 15 residues. The V end lost 2 bases, the J end lost 0 bases, and 10 bases lay between the germline ends. Germline V lookup: CDR1 SEHNR, CDR2 FQNEAQ (reference sequence). The CDR3 nucleotides are TGTGCCAGCAGCTTAACCGGGGAAACTAACTATGGCTACACCTTC. Residues: CASSLTGETNYGYTF.

The J gene is TRBJ1-1, the V gene TRBV6-1, with 7 positions matching TRBD1. V shed 6 bases and J 7 bases; nucleotides not matched to a gene: 11. The CDR3 consists of 14 residues. Per the germline V gene, CDR1 is MNHNS and CDR2 is SASEGT. CDR3 bases: TGTGCCAGCAGAACGACAGGGAATGGTGGTGAAGCTTTCTTT. Translation: CASRTTGNGGEAFF.

This chain joins TRBV6-8 and TRBJ2-1; possibly TRBD2 for D (6 bases). V lost 0 bases to trimming and J lost 6 bases, with 21 bases between them. This CDR3 has 18 amino acids. The germline gives CDR1 MNHGY, CDR2 SAAAGT. Written as DNA, the CDR3 is TGTGCCAGCAGTTACTCGAATATCCCCCTAGCGTTGAGCAATGAGCAGTTCTTC. Its protein product is CASSYSNIPLALSNEQFF.

As concerns this clone: Relative to the germline gene, one junction end is altered; a read error may explain this. V is TRBV5-1 and J is TRBJ2-6, with TRBD1 as a possible D gene (5 bases). CDR3 length: 15 residues. Germline V CDR1 and CDR2: SGHRS, YFSETQ. The CDR3: CASSFGASGANGLTF. CDR3 nucleotide sequence: TGCGCCAGCAGCTTTGGGGCATCTGGGGCCAACGGCCTGACTTTC.

This clone was seen only a few times. This chain connects TRBV20-1 to TRBJ2-1, with a possible D match to TRBD2 (5 bases). V was pared by 6 bases and J by 7 bases, with 10 bases between. The CDR3 sequence is 11 residues long. Germline CDR1 and CDR2: DFQATT and SNEGSKA (reference sequence). The DNA of the CDR3 is TGCAGTGCCGGTCAGCGGAATGAGCAGTTCTTC. Translation: CSAGQRNEQFF.

This clone was seen a few times. The chain recombines TRBV4-2 with TRBJ2-1, with TRBD1 matching over 8 bases. Trimming took 4 bases from V and 5 from J; bases not matched to a gene: 10. This CDR3 contains 16 residues. Looked up from germline, CDR1 is LGHNA and CDR2 is YNFKEQ. The CDR3 DNA reads TGTGCCAGCAGCCCCAGACAGGGGTTCCGAAACAATGAGCAGTTCTTC. Translation gives CASSPRQGFRNNEQFF.

The gene calls are TRBV7-9 and TRBJ2-2, with D possibly matching TRBD2 (7 bases). The CDR3 has 18 amino acids. The ends were cut back, 7 bases at V and 0 bases at J, with 21 bases in the middle. Germline lookup yields CDR1 SEHNR and CDR2 FQNEAQ (reference sequence). CDR3 nucleotide sequence: TGTGCCAGCACTGTAATGAGTGGGGGGGCCCCGAACACCGGGGAGCTGTTTTTT. Translation gives CASTVMSGGAPNTGELFF.